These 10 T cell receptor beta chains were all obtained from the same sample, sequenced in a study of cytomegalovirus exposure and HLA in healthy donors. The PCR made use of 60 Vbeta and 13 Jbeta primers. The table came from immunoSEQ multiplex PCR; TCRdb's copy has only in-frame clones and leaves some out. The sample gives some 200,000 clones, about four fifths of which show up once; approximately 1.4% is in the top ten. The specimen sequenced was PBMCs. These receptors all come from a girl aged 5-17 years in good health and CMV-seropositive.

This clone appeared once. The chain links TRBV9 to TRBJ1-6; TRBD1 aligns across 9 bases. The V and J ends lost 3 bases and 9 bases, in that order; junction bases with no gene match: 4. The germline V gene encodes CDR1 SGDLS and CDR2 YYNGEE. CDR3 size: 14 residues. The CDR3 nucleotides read TGTGCCAGCAGCGCGGGACAGGGTAGTTCACCCCTCCACTTT. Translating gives CASSAGQGSSPLHF.

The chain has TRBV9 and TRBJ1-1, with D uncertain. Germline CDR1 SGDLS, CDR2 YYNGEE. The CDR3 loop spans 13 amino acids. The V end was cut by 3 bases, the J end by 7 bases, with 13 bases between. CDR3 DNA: TGTGCCAGCAGCGGAACGACGGGGTATGAAGCTTTCTTT. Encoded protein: CASSGTTGYEAFF.

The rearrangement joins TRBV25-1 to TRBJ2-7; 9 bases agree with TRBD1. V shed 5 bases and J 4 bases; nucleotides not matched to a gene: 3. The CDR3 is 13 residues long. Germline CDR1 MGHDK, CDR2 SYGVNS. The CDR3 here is CASSFGQGYEQYF. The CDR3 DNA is TGTGCCAGCAGTTTTGGACAGGGGTACGAGCAGTACTTC.

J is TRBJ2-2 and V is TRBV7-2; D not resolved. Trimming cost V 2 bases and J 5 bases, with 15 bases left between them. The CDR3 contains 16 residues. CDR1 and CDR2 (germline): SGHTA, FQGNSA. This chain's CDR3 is CASSLRSGAETGELFF. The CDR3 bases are TGTGCCAGCAGCTTAAGGTCAGGCGCCGAGACCGGGGAGCTGTTTTTT.

The CDR3 region has the DNA TGTGCCAGCACAACGGGGGGTGGGGGGACGCAGTATTTT. This sequence encodes CASTTGGGGTQYF. The chain is built from TRBV7-6 and TRBJ2-3, with TRBD2 matching over 7 bases. The CDR3 covers 13 residues. CDR1 is SGHVS, CDR2 FNYEAQ, per germline. The V segment lost 7 bases and the J segment 9 bases; nucleotides outside the gene matches: 10.

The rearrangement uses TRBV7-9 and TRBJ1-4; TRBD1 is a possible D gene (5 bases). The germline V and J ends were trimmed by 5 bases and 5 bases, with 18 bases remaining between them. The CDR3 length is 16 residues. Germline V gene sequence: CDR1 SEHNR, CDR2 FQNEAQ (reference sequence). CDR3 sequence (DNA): TGTGCCAGCAGCCCCCCGGGGGGAGGCGGCAATGAAAAACTGTTTTTT. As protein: CASSPPGGGGNEKLFF.

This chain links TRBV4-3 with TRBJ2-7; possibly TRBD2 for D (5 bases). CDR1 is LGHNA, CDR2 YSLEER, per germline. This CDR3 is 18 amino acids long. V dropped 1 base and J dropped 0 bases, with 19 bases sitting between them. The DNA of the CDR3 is TGCGCCAGCAGCCAAGGCACTTCCGGGAATCGGGCCTCCTACGAGCAGTACTTC. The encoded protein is CASSQGTSGNRASYEQYF.

The CDR3 DNA reads as TGTGCCAGTATTTGGCAGGGGGCCTCGAGCAATCAGCCCCAGCATTTT. Translating it yields CASIWQGASSNQPQHF. This rearrangement joins TRBV19 to TRBJ1-5, with 8 bases lining up with TRBD1. This CDR3 is built from 16 residues. Germline values: CDR1 LNHDA, CDR2 SQIVND (reference sequence). J lost 1 base, V lost 7 bases, and 9 bases had no gene match.

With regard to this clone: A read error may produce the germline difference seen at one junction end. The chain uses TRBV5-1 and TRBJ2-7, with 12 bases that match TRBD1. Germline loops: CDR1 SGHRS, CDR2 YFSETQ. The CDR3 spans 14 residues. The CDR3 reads CVSSPGQGAGEQYF. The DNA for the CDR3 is TGCGTCAGCAGCCCGGGACAGGGGGCCGGCGAGCAGTACTTC.

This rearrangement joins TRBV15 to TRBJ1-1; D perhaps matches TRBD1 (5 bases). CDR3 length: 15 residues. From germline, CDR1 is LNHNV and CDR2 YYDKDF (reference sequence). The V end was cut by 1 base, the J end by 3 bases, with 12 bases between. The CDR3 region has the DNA TGTGCCACCAGCAGAGGATGGCGGGGGGACACTGAAGCTTTCTTT. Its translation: CATSRGWRGDTEAFF.